This T cell receptor beta chain comes out of a study of regulatory T cells in long-lasting Graves disease. Trimming left V 0 bases short and J 7 bases short, with 12 bases between. This CDR3 spans 15 amino acids. CDR1 and CDR2 (germline): MNHEY, SVGAGI. Time point in this sample: newly diagnosed GD, antithyroid drugs for less than 3 months. The TCR library was made from RNA extracted from PBMCs. According to the study, TCR beta libraries were built with iRepertoire HTBI primers and CDR3-region Arm-PCR. Each CDR3 protein is one row after TCRdb ran MiXCR on the multiplex PCR reads. The top ten hold 25% to 30% of the sample, which has roughly 350,000 distinct CDR3 sequences, approximately 15% seen once. The same sample was also used in a study of T cells in Graves' hyperthyroidism and ophthalmopathy.

This specimen was peripheral blood mononuclear cells (PBMCs), taken at new diagnosis, from a patient treated with antithyroid drugs. This TCR derives from a man aged 35 to 55 with Graves disease. The V call is TRBV6-5, the J call TRBJ1-4; D is ambiguous. This CDR3 is CASSYSVLSGEKLFF. The CDR3 bases are TGTGCCAGCAGTTACTCGGTCCTTTCGGGTGAAAAACTGTTTTTT.